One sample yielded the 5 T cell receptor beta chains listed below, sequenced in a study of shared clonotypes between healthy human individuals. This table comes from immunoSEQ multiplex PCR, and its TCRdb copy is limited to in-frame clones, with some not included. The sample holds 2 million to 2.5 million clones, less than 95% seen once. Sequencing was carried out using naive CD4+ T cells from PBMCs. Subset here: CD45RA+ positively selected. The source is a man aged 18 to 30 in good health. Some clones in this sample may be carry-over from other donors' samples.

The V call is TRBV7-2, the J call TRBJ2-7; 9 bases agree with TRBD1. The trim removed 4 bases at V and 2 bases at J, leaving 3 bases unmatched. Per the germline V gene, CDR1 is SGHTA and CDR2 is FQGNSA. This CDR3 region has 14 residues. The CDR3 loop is CASSWDRDTYEQYF. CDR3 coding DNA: TGTGCCAGCAGCTGGGACAGGGATACCTACGAGCAGTACTTC. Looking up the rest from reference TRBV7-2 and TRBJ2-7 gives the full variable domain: GAGVSQSPSNKVTEKGKDVELRCDPISGHTALYWYRQSLGQGLEFLIYFQGNSAPDKSGLPSDRFSAERTGGSVSTLTIQRTQQEDSAVYLCASSWDRDTYEQYFGPGTRLTVT.

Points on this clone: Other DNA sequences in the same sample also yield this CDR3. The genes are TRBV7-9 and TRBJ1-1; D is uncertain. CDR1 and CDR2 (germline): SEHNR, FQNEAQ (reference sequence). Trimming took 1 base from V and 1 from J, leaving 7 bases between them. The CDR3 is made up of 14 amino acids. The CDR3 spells CASSLGGPNTEAFF. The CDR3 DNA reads TGTGCCAGCAGCTTAGGGGGTCCGAACACTGAAGCTTTCTTT.

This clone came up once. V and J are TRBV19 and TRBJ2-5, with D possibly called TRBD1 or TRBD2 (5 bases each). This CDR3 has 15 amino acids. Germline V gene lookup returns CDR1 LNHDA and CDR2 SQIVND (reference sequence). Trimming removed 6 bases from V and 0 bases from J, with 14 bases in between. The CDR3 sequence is CASRGTLQYQETQYF. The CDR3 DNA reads TGTGCCAGTAGGGGGACGTTACAGTACCAAGAGACCCAGTACTTC.

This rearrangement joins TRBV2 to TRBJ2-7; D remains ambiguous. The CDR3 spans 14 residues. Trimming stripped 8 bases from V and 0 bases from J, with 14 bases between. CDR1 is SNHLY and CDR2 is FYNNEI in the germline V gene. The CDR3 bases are TGTGCCAGCCAATCGGGTCTAGTCTCCTACGAGCAGTACTTC. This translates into CASQSGLVSYEQYF. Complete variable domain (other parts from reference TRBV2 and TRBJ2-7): EPEVTQTPSHQVTQMGQEVILRCVPISNHLYFYWYRQILGQKVEFLVSFYNNEISEKSEIFDDQFSVERPDGSNFTLKIRSTKLEDSAMYFCASQSGLVSYEQYFGPGTRLTVT.

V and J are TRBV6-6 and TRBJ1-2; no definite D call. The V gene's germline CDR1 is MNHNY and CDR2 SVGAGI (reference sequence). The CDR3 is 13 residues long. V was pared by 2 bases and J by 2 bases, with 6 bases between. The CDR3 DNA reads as TGTGCCAGCAGTTACGGCAAGAACTATGGCTACACCTTC. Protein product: CASSYGKNYGYTF.